Listed here are 5 T cell receptor beta chains from one sample, sequenced in a study of T-cell memory formation after mild COVID-19 (dated by TCRdb to about 2021). The library was obtained by 5' RACE. Sequencing took place on an Illumina NovaSeq 6000. TCRdb handled the public reads itself, with Q25 trimming in fastp and clone calling in MiXCR, and kept productive beta chains. CDR3 protein duplicates are merged, each entry listing the most common genes and DNA. This sample comprises a few hundred thousand distinct CDR3 sequences, around a tenth of them detected only once. Jointly, the top ten make up 20% to 25% of the sample. Specimen: PBMCs or a T cell subset sorted from them (not recorded which). These receptor sequences come from a man between 18 and 35 years old who had mild COVID-19 (a few samples of this study predate the infection). The sample titles of this study are shuffled in the database, so cell type and time point are left out; the donor was told from shared clones.

The chain joins TRBV9 to TRBJ2-7, with D possibly TRBD2 on 6 matching bases. V was cut by 3 bases and J by 5 bases, with 15 bases left in between. Germline CDR1 reads SGDLS; CDR2 reads YYNGEE. This CDR3 has 14 amino acids. The CDR3 coding sequence is TGTGCCAGCAGCGCTGCTATTGGCGGGGACGAGCAGTACTTC. Residues: CASSAAIGGDEQYF.

This clonotype came up many times. The rearrangement uses TRBV7-2 and TRBJ2-2, with TRBD1 matching 9 bases. The V gene's germline CDR1 is SGHTA and CDR2 FQGNSA. The CDR3 loop spans 15 amino acids. The trim removed 3 bases at V and 5 bases at J, leaving 4 bases unmatched. The CDR3 reads CASSFGTGTTGELFF. CDR3 in DNA: TGTGCCAGCAGCTTCGGGACAGGGACTACCGGGGAGCTGTTTTTT.

This chain joins TRBV12-3 or TRBV12-4 and TRBJ1-1; 7 bases fit TRBD1. J was trimmed by 5 bases and V by 6 bases; bases with no gene match: 12. The CDR3 contains 15 residues. The CDR3 loop reads CASREWGQRETEAFF. CDR3 nucleotides: TGTGCCAGCAGAGAGTGGGGACAGCGAGAAACTGAAGCTTTCTTT.

The rearrangement uses TRBV6-5 and TRBJ2-6; 7 bases align to TRBD1. Germline V gene lookup returns CDR1 MNHEY and CDR2 SVGAGI. This CDR3 region has 18 residues. Trimming cost V 0 bases and J 2 bases; bases outside gene matches: 7. The CDR3 bases are TGTGCCAGCAGTTACTCGCTCTACACAGGGGCTGGGGCCAACGTCCTGACTTTC. It encodes CASSYSLYTGAGANVLTF.

This chain links TRBV5-1 with TRBJ1-6; 8 nucleotides match TRBD1. The germline gives CDR1 SGHRS, CDR2 YFSETQ. The CDR3 is made up of 14 amino acids. Trimming at V came to 3 bases and at J to 8 bases, leaving 4 bases not matched to a gene. CDR3 DNA sequence: TGCGCCAGCAGCTACGGACAGGGCTATTCACCCCTCCACTTT. Protein: CASSYGQGYSPLHF. The full variable domain, in which reference TRBV5-1 and TRBJ1-6 provide the parts outside the CDR3, is KAGVTQTPRYLIKTRGQQVTLSCSPISGHRSVSWYQQTPGQGLQFLFEYFSETQRNKGNFPGRFSGRQFSNSRSEMNVSTLELGDSALYLCASSYGQGYSPLHFGNGTRLTVT.